These 11 T cell receptor beta chains were all obtained from the same sample, sequenced in a study of beta chain features in type 1 diabetes. What was sequenced were expressed TCRB transcripts, since all of the isolated RNA had been reverse transcribed. Profiled with immunoSEQ multiplex PCR; TCRdb holds only in-frame clones, not every one. The sample has 130,000 to 150,000 clones, approximately 52% seen once. Sequenced material: Tregs from blood. These TCRs come from a man aged 18-30 years in good health.

The V and J genes are TRBV2 and TRBJ2-7; D call uncertain. CDR1 and CDR2 (germline): SNHLY, FYNNEI. CDR3 length: 14 residues. V was clipped by 6 bases and J by 0 bases, with 12 bases between them. The CDR3 coding sequence is TGTGCCAGCAGGAGGCAGCAAAACTCCTACGAGCAGTACTTC. Translated, it gives CASRRQQNSYEQYF.

V usage is TRBV28 and J usage is TRBJ2-1; the match to TRBD1 covers 8 bases. CDR3 size: 15 residues. Germline assignment: CDR1 MDHEN and CDR2 SYDVKM. The V segment lost 5 bases and the J segment 6 bases; nucleotides outside the gene matches: 9. In DNA form, the CDR3 reads TGTGCCAGCAGTGAGGCACAGGGGGGACGCAATGAGCAGTTCTTC. Encoded protein: CASSEAQGGRNEQFF. Drawing the rest from reference TRBV28 and TRBJ2-1, the complete variable domain is DVKVTQSSRYLVKRTGEKVFLECVQDMDHENMFWYRQDPGLGLRLIYFSYDVKMKEKGDIPEGYSVSREKKERFSLILESASTNQTSMYLCASSEAQGGRNEQFFGPGTRLTVL.

This clone occurred a few times. The rearrangement links TRBV19 to TRBJ2-1; TRBD2 matches 10 bases. V lost 7 bases, J lost 13 bases, and 16 bases stayed unmatched. In germline, CDR1 is LNHDA, CDR2 SQIVND (reference sequence). CDR3 length: 15 amino acids. The CDR3 coding sequence is TGTGCCAGTAAGGAGCCTAGCGGGGGCAATCCGACCCAGTTCTTC. Its protein product is CASKEPSGGNPTQFF.

This clone was counted once. The chain links TRBV5-1 to TRBJ1-1; the D gene is possibly TRBD1 (6 bases). V was cut by 5 bases and J by 7 bases, with 18 bases left in between. Germline loops: CDR1 SGHRS, CDR2 YFSETQ. The CDR3 is made up of 14 amino acids. The CDR3: CASRSDTGLLEAFF. CDR3 DNA sequence: TGCGCCAGCAGATCGGACACAGGGCTACTTGAAGCTTTCTTT.

In this sample, this clone turned up a few times. The chain is built from TRBV19 and TRBJ2-1; TRBD2 matches at 10 bases. Germline-derived CDR1 and CDR2 are LNHDA and SQIVND (reference sequence). The CDR3 spans 16 residues. Trimming took 5 bases from V and 8 from J; bases not matched to a gene: 12. CDR3 region: CASSLPGTSAGHEQFF. Written as DNA, the CDR3 is TGTGCCAGTAGTCTTCCCGGGACTAGCGCGGGCCATGAGCAGTTCTTC.

There are a few counts of this clone. Other DNA sequences in the same sample also yield this CDR3. The V call is TRBV19, the J call TRBJ1-5; D unresolved. V lost 9 bases to trimming and J lost 7 bases, with 13 bases between them. Germline V lookup: CDR1 LNHDA, CDR2 SQIVND (reference sequence). There are 12 residues in the CDR3. The CDR3 spells CASRGAGQPQHF. CDR3 nucleotides: TGTGCCAGCAGAGGAGCTGGGCAGCCCCAGCATTTT.

This clone was found once. The J gene is TRBJ1-1, the V gene TRBV7-9, with D perhaps matching TRBD1 (5 bases). Germline CDR1 is SEHNR and CDR2 is FQNEAQ (reference sequence). The CDR3 consists of 15 residues. Trimming left V 4 bases short and J 3 bases short, with 15 bases between. The CDR3 region is CASSSQGFRHTEAFF. The CDR3 DNA reads as TGTGCCAGCAGCTCCCAGGGTTTTCGCCACACTGAAGCTTTCTTT.

This chain uses TRBV28 with TRBJ2-1, with D maybe TRBD2 (5 bases). The CDR3 sequence is 13 residues long. The V end was cut by 5 bases, the J end by 10 bases, with 15 bases between. Per the germline V gene, CDR1 is MDHEN and CDR2 is SYDVKM. The chain's CDR3 is CASSPPYTGEQFF. The CDR3 region has the DNA TGTGCCAGCAGTCCTCCCTACACGGGGGAGCAGTTCTTC.

The chain couples TRBV19 to TRBJ2-4; D remains ambiguous. Trimming took off 5 bases at V and 5 bases at J, with 16 bases between the two ends. This CDR3 is 15 amino acids long. Germline-derived CDR1 and CDR2 are LNHDA and SQIVND (reference sequence). Written as DNA, the CDR3 is TGTGCCAGTAGTGTGCCTCAGTTGGCGGAAAACATTCAGTACTTC. Amino acids: CASSVPQLAENIQYF.

This rearrangement joins TRBV28 to TRBJ1-1; D is ambiguous. The CDR3 covers 12 residues. Trimming removed 5 bases at V and 3 bases at J, with 7 bases between. CDR1 MDHEN and CDR2 SYDVKM come from the germline V gene. CDR3 DNA sequence: TGTGCCAGCAGTCCCCTCTACACTGAAGCTTTCTTT. Amino acid sequence: CASSPLYTEAFF.

J is TRBJ1-4 and V is TRBV7-9; D is unresolved. This CDR3 is built from 14 residues. Looked up from germline, CDR1 is SEHNR and CDR2 is FQNEAQ (reference sequence). V lost 5 bases to trimming and J lost 8 bases, with 15 bases between them. The CDR3 protein is CASSPTRAGEKLFF. The CDR3 nucleotides are TGTGCCAGCAGCCCAACCCGGGCGGGGGAAAAACTGTTTTTT.